A selection of T cell receptor beta chains follows, all from one sample in a study of molecular identifiers for immune sequencing clone quantification. TCRdb itself ran the PCR reads through MiXCR, one entry per CDR3 protein. The sample lists over 70,000 distinct CDR3 sequences; more than 20% were seen once. Source material: naive CD8+ T cells from blood, with Jurkat cell RNA spiked in. Source of these receptors: a human donor in good health. Some libraries in this study had Jurkat cell RNA spiked in. CDR3s include the opening cysteine and the closing phenylalanine or tryptophan. The order of the fields is clone size, J gene, D gene, V gene, CDR3 DNA, CDR3 protein. D genes are given only for firm matches. A clone size is listed for some rows: how often the clone was seen (once, few, many), or a class if it is expanded.

many	TRBJ2-3	NA	TRBV6-5	TGTGCCAGCAGCCAAGGGGGCACAGATACGCAGTATTTT	CASSQGGTDTQYF
NA	TRBJ2-7	NA	TRBV12-3/TRBV12-4	TGTGCCAGCAGTTACGGGGGCCCCTACGAGCAGTACTTC	CASSYGGPYEQYF
many	TRBJ2-3	NA	TRBV5-1	TGCGCCAGCAGCTCGAGACTAGTGAACACAGATACGCAGTATTTT	CASSSRLVNTDTQYF
many	TRBJ2-3	NA	TRBV4-3	TGCGCCAGCAGCCGGGGGATTGTCGGAGATACGCAGTATTTT	CASSRGIVGDTQYF
NA	TRBJ2-1	NA	TRBV7-9	TGTGCCAGCGGCTCCTACAATGAGCAGTTCTTC	CASGSYNEQFF
few	TRBJ2-7	NA	TRBV12-3/TRBV12-4	TGTGCCAGCAGCAAACCAGCGGGCAGGACGCTGTACTTC	CASSKPAGRTLYF
NA	TRBJ1-5	NA	TRBV19	TGTGCCAGTAGTGTGAGTCGCGGGAGGGGTCAGCCCCAGCATTTT	CASSVSRGRGQPQHF
few	TRBJ2-7	TRBD1	TRBV12-3/TRBV12-4	TGTGCCAGCAGTTTCGGGACAGGGACGGAGGAGCAGTACTTC	CASSFGTGTEEQYF
few	TRBJ2-7	NA	TRBV7-9	TGTGCCAGCAGCAAATTAATGGACGACGATCCCTACGAGCAGTACTTC	CASSKLMDDDPYEQYF
few	TRBJ1-5	TRBD1	TRBV24-1	TGTGCCACCAGTATGACAGGGTACAGCAATCAGCCCCAGCATTTT	CATSMTGYSNQPQHF
NA	TRBJ2-1	NA	TRBV20-1	TGCAGTGCTCCCGCGGCCAGGGTTCGTGGGGATGAGCAGTTCTTC	CSAPAARVRGDEQFF
NA	TRBJ2-7	NA	TRBV21-1	TGTGCCAGCAGCAAGACGACAGGATGTCCCTACGAGCAGTACTTC	CASSKTTGCPYEQYF
few	TRBJ2-1	TRBD2	TRBV29-1	TGCAGCGTTGAAGATGGGGAGGGAGCCTACAATGAGCAGTTCTTC	CSVEDGEGAYNEQFF
many	TRBJ2-3	NA	TRBV20-1	TGCAGTGCTAGGCGCCCCAACACAGATACGCAGTATTTT	CSARRPNTDTQYF
few	TRBJ1-1	TRBD1	TRBV20-1	TGCAGTGCTCGGGACAGGGGCCTAAGGCCTGAAGCTTTCTTT	CSARDRGLRPEAFF
many	TRBJ1-5	TRBD1	TRBV5-6	TGTGCCAGCAGCACCCGACAGGGGCCTTATCAGCCCCAGCATTTT	CASSTRQGPYQPQHF
once	TRBJ2-7	NA	TRBV6-5	TGTGCCGGCAGTTACTCTTACAGCTACGAGCAGTACTTC	CAGSYSYSYEQYF
NA	TRBJ2-1	TRBD2	TRBV6-1	TGTGCCAGCGGCGTAGCGGGAATAAATGAGCAGTTCTTC	CASGVAGINEQFF
many	TRBJ2-7	NA	TRBV29-1	TGCAGCGCCCGGACAGACTACGAGCAGTACTTC	CSARTDYEQYF
NA	TRBJ2-5	NA	TRBV12-3/TRBV12-4	TGTGCCAGCAGTGGGGGCCCTTTGAAGCGAGCTCAAGAGACCCAGTACTTC	CASSGGPLKRAQETQYF
many	TRBJ2-3	NA	TRBV24-1	TGTGCCACCAGTGATTTTCGGGTCACAGATACGCAGTATTTT	CATSDFRVTDTQYF
NA	TRBJ2-3	TRBD2	TRBV7-9	TGTGCCAGCACCCCGGATGTGGCTAGCGGGGGGCGGAGCACAGATACGCAGTATTTT	CASTPDVASGGRSTDTQYF
many	TRBJ1-5	NA	TRBV27	TGTGCCAGCAGTTTACAAAGCAATCAGCCCCAGCATTTT	CASSLQSNQPQHF
few	TRBJ1-1	TRBD1	TRBV20-1	TGCAGTGCTAGAGCGGGGACAGGGGACCGTACAAGGAACACTGAAGCTTTCTTT	CSARAGTGDRTRNTEAFF
few	TRBJ2-3	TRBD2	TRBV9	TGTGCCAGCAGCGGGGGGACTAGCTTCCTGCGTAATACGCAGTATTTT	CASSGGTSFLRNTQYF
few	TRBJ1-1	NA	TRBV7-6	TGTGCCAGCAGCTCAGAGGGGCTGAACACTGAAGCTTTCTTT	CASSSEGLNTEAFF
many	TRBJ2-1	TRBD2	TRBV27	TGTGCCAGCAGTTTATTAGCGGGGGGTTACAATGAGCAGTTCTTC	CASSLLAGGYNEQFF
few	TRBJ2-1	TRBD2	TRBV19	TGTGCCAGTAGTCCTAGCGGGGGATCCTACAATGAGCAGTTCTTC	CASSPSGGSYNEQFF
many	TRBJ1-3	TRBD1	TRBV6-6	TGTGCCAGCAGTTACTTGGCAGGGGGTGGAAACACCATATATTTT	CASSYLAGGGNTIYF
many	TRBJ1-5	NA	TRBV12-3/TRBV12-4	TGTGCCAGCAGAAAGGGGGAAGGGGATCAGCCCCAGCATTTT	CASRKGEGDQPQHF
many	TRBJ2-7	NA	TRBV28	TGTGCCAGCAGTACTTCTACAGGGTACGAGCAGTACTTC	CASSTSTGYEQYF
NA	TRBJ2-7	NA	TRBV29-1	TGCAGCGTTGTGCCCGGGGGCGACCTGAACGAGCAGTGCTTC	CSVVPGGDLNEQCF
many	TRBJ2-7	NA	TRBV6-2/TRBV6-3	TGTGCCAGCAGTTACGTCGAGGCCGAGCAGTACTTC	CASSYVEAEQYF
many	TRBJ2-7	TRBD1	TRBV27	TGTGCCAGCAGGTTACTTCAGGGGGCTCTTTACGAGCAGTACTTC	CASRLLQGALYEQYF
many	TRBJ1-3	NA	TRBV6-5	TGTGCCAGCAGTTCCCCGGGATTCCCTGGAAACACCATATATTTT	CASSSPGFPGNTIYF
many	TRBJ2-2	NA	TRBV7-9	TGTGCCAGCAGCCACAACACCGGGGAGCTGTTTTTT	CASSHNTGELFF
many	TRBJ1-1	NA	TRBV29-1	TGCAGCGTCCCTGGGCTGAACACTGAAGCTTTCTTT	CSVPGLNTEAFF
many	TRBJ2-6	NA	TRBV29-1	TGCAGCGTTGTTAAGGACGGACCTCTTGGGGCCAACGTCCTGACTTTC	CSVVKDGPLGANVLTF
many	TRBJ2-3	NA	TRBV7-2	TGTGCCAGGGGTGGAGCGGCGACGATTGAAGATACGCAGTATTTT	CARGGAATIEDTQYF
few	TRBJ2-1	NA	TRBV30	TGTGCCTGGAGTGTAGGAGGGGGCGAAAAGAAGTTCTTC	CAWSVGGGEKKFF
few	TRBJ2-3	NA	TRBV7-9	TGTGCCAGCAGCTTCGGTGGGAGGGGGGGATTCACAGATACGCAGTATTTT	CASSFGGRGGFTDTQYF
many	TRBJ2-7	NA	TRBV7-2	TGTGCCAGCAGCTTAGGGAGAACCGGGACCGACTACGAGCAGTACTTC	CASSLGRTGTDYEQYF
NA	TRBJ2-7	TRBD2	TRBV6-5	TGTGCCAGCAGTTACGAGAGCGGGAACGGATTGCAGTACTTC	CASSYESGNGLQYF
NA	TRBJ2-5	TRBD2	TRBV6-6	TGTGCCAGCAGACCTAGACTAGCGGACCAAGAGACCCAGTACTTC	CASRPRLADQETQYF